Presented here are 29 T cell receptor beta chains from one specimen sequenced in a study of blood T cell repertoires in COVID-19. Clones were sequenced by immunoSEQ multiplex PCR, and TCRdb holds only the in-frame ones, with some missing. The repertoire holds 55,000 to 65,000 clones, with approximately 78% as singletons. The sample was peripheral blood. The origin of the receptors is a man in his 60s with COVID-19, enrolled during active disease.

The V call is TRBV6-5, the J call TRBJ1-6, with D possibly matching TRBD1 (5 bases). Trimming left V 0 bases short and J 8 bases short, with 8 bases between. CDR1 is MNHEY, CDR2 SVGAGI, per germline. The CDR3 loop spans 14 amino acids. CDR3 sequence reads: CASSYSRDDSPLHF. The CDR3 region has the DNA TGTGCCAGCAGTTACTCCAGGGATGATTCACCCCTCCACTTT.

The chain is built from TRBV7-2 and TRBJ1-5; D not certain. Per germline, CDR1 SGHTA and CDR2 FQGNSA. Trimming took off 1 base at V and 4 bases at J, with 8 bases between the two ends. This CDR3 contains 14 residues. CDR3 residues: CASSLVGYNQPQHF. DNA for the CDR3: TGTGCCAGCAGCTTAGTGGGCTATAATCAGCCCCAGCATTTT.

The chain employs TRBV5-6 and TRBJ1-3; D is unclear. The V gene lost 2 bases and the J gene lost 0 bases, with 6 bases spanning the gap. This CDR3 region has 14 residues. Germline V CDR1 and CDR2: SGHDT, YYEEEE. CDR3 loop: CASSFSYSGNTIYF. CDR3 coding DNA: TGTGCCAGCAGCTTTAGTTACTCTGGAAACACCATATATTTT.

V gene TRBV7-9 combines with J gene TRBJ2-1; possibly TRBD2 for D (6 bases). CDR1 is SEHNR and CDR2 is FQNEAQ in the germline V gene (reference sequence). This CDR3 region has 17 residues. Trimming stripped 7 bases from V and 3 bases from J, with 22 bases between. The CDR3 loop is CASTEPRDELYYNEQFF. CDR3 DNA sequence: TGTGCCAGCACCGAACCGCGGGACGAATTATACTACAATGAGCAGTTCTTC.

With regard to this clone: One end of the junction is discordant with germline, which a read error may explain. The chain carries TRBV7-7 and TRBJ2-3, with 11 positions matching TRBD2. The CDR3 covers 15 residues. CDR1 is SSHAT and CDR2 is FNYEAQ in the germline V gene (reference sequence). For the CDR3, the DNA is TGTGCTAGCAGCTTACTAGCGGGAGTCCCAGATACGCAGTATTTT. This gives the protein CASSLLAGVPDTQYF.

The chain joins TRBV11-2 to TRBJ1-2; perhaps TRBD1 as D (5 bases). The CDR3 spans 16 residues. The V gene's germline CDR1 is SGHAT and CDR2 FQNNGV. The germline V and J ends were trimmed by 1 base and 7 bases, with 19 bases remaining between them. Here the CDR3 DNA reads TGTGCCAGCAGCTTAGGGGCAGGGTCATCCCTGGGTGGCTACACCTTC. This encodes CASSLGAGSSLGGYTF.

Notes on this clone: The junction departs from the called germline gene at one end, perhaps through a read error. The chain couples TRBV27 to TRBJ2-7; 15 bases align to TRBD2. The germline V gene encodes CDR1 MNHEY and CDR2 SMNVEV (reference sequence). This CDR3 has 16 residues. The CDR3: CASRLSLGLAGGEQYF. For the CDR3, the DNA is TGTGCCAGCAGATTATCCCTGGGACTAGCGGGAGGAGAGCAGTACTTC.

The V call is TRBV10-3, the J call TRBJ1-2, with a weak D call TRBD1 (5 bases). CDR1 and CDR2 from the germline V gene are ENHRY and SYGVKD. Trimming removed 3 bases from V and 4 bases from J, with 12 bases in between. CDR3 length equals 14 residues. The CDR3: CAISDQGSLYGYTF. In DNA, the CDR3 is TGTGCCATCAGTGACCAGGGATCACTCTATGGCTACACCTTC.

This clone has only a few counts. The chain recombines TRBV7-9 with TRBJ2-2, with a weak D call TRBD2 (5 bases). Germline values: CDR1 SEHNR, CDR2 FQNEAQ (reference sequence). This CDR3 is 15 amino acids long. V lost 7 bases to trimming and J lost 0 bases, with 12 bases between them. The CDR3 bases are TGTGCCAGCAACGTAGCGTTCGCGAACACCGGGGAGCTGTTTTTT. Residues: CASNVAFANTGELFF.

This chain uses TRBV7-8 with TRBJ1-3, with D perhaps matching TRBD1 (6 bases). This CDR3 spans 15 amino acids. The V and J ends lost 2 bases and 3 bases respectively, with 11 bases between them. CDR1 is SGHVS, CDR2 FQNEAQ, per germline. The CDR3 region is CASSLSGARGNTIYF. In DNA form, the CDR3 reads TGTGCCAGCAGCTTATCAGGGGCGCGTGGAAACACCATATATTTT. Together with reference TRBV7-8 and TRBJ1-3, the CDR3 gives the full variable domain: GAGVSQSPRYKVAKRGQDVALRCDPISGHVSLFWYQQALGQGPEFLTYFQNEAQLDKSGLPSDRFFAERPEGSVSTLKIQRTQQEDSAVYLCASSLSGARGNTIYFGEGSWLTVV.

This rearrangement joins TRBV7-8 to TRBJ2-5; TRBD1 matches at 8 bases. Germline-derived CDR1 and CDR2 are SGHVS and FQNEAQ. The CDR3 is 14 amino acids. V lost 5 bases and J lost 4; bases outside the gene matches: 6. The DNA for the CDR3 is TGTGCCAGCAGCATCCAGGGGGCCGGAGAGACCCAGTACTTC. Its protein product is CASSIQGAGETQYF.

The chain recombines TRBV6-6 with TRBJ1-2; maybe TRBD1 (6 bases). Trimming shortened V by 2 bases and J by 6 bases, and 16 bases separated the two germline ends. Germline V gene lookup returns CDR1 MNHNY and CDR2 SVGAGI (reference sequence). CDR3 length: 15 residues. The CDR3 nucleotides are TGTGCCAGCAGTTACCAAAAACAGGGAACAAATGGCTACACCTTC. Its protein is CASSYQKQGTNGYTF.

This clone appeared a single time. The chain recombines TRBV5-1 with TRBJ1-1; D possibly corresponds to TRBD1 (6 bases). In germline, CDR1 is SGHRS, CDR2 YFSETQ. The CDR3 runs to 16 residues. The V end was cut by 0 bases, the J end by 5 bases, with 17 bases between. This chain's CDR3 is CASSLDYSRGGTEAFF. For the CDR3, the DNA is TGCGCCAGCAGCTTGGATTATAGCAGGGGTGGAACTGAAGCTTTCTTT.

V usage is TRBV9 and J usage is TRBJ2-2, with TRBD1 as a possible D gene (5 bases). V was pared by 2 bases and J by 0 bases, with 11 bases between. Per the germline V gene, CDR1 is SGDLS and CDR2 is YYNGEE. This CDR3 has 16 residues. CDR3 protein: CASSVGPTANTGELFF. The CDR3 DNA sequence: TGTGCCAGCAGCGTGGGGCCAACAGCGAACACCGGGGAGCTGTTTTTT.

The V and J genes are TRBV6-5 and TRBJ1-2; weak D call: TRBD1 (5 bases). Trimming shortened V by 0 bases and J by 2 bases, and 13 bases separated the two germline ends. There are 16 residues in the CDR3. Germline CDR1 is MNHEY and CDR2 is SVGAGI. This CDR3 is CASSYSGASANYGYTF. The CDR3 region has the DNA TGTGCCAGCAGTTACTCAGGGGCATCAGCAAACTATGGCTACACCTTC.

The chain uses TRBV7-9 and TRBJ2-6, with D hard to call. V lost 5 bases to trimming and J lost 0 bases, with 8 bases between them. Per germline, CDR1 SEHNR and CDR2 FQNEAQ (reference sequence). CDR3 length equals 15 residues. CDR3 DNA sequence: TGTGCCAGCAGCCGACAAAGCTCTGGGGCCAACGTCCTGACTTTC. This translates into CASSRQSSGANVLTF.

This clone showed up just once. The chain joins TRBV19 to TRBJ1-1; a weak D match, TRBD1 (6 bases). Trimming removed 4 bases at V and 5 bases at J, with 14 bases between. The germline gives CDR1 LNHDA, CDR2 SQIVND (reference sequence). CDR3 length equals 14 residues. This chain's CDR3 is CASSTGQMTTEAFF. The CDR3 nucleotides are TGTGCCAGTAGTACCGGACAGATGACAACTGAAGCTTTCTTT. Full variable domain (outside the CDR3, taken from reference TRBV19 and TRBJ1-1): DGGITQSPKYLFRKEGQNVTLSCEQNLNHDAMYWYRQDPGQGLRLIYYSQIVNDFQKGDIAEGYSVSREKKESFPLTVTSAQKNPTAFYLCASSTGQMTTEAFFGQGTRLTVV.

This clone showed up just a few times. The V and J genes are TRBV27 and TRBJ2-7; tentatively, D is TRBD2 (6 bases). Trimming pared 6 bases from V and 0 bases from J, leaving 15 bases between. Germline V gene sequence: CDR1 MNHEY, CDR2 SMNVEV (reference sequence). CDR3 length: 15 residues. The CDR3 sequence is CASSPGLLSSYEQYF. The CDR3 DNA reads as TGTGCCAGCAGCCCGGGACTCCTGAGCTCCTACGAGCAGTACTTC.

The CDR3 DNA reads as TGTGCCAGCAGCTTGGGGGTCGCGGGAGTCTCCTACAATGAGCAGTTCTTC. Protein sequence: CASSLGVAGVSYNEQFF. The V gene is TRBV5-8, the J gene TRBJ2-1, with 7 bases fitting TRBD2. Germline V gene sequence: CDR1 SGHTS, CDR2 YDEGEE. CDR3 length: 17 amino acids. The trim removed 0 bases at V and 0 bases at J, leaving 6 bases unmatched.

V usage is TRBV3-1 (or the pseudogene TRBV3-2) and J usage is TRBJ2-7, with 9 bases identical to TRBD1. J lost 7 bases, V lost 1 base, and 5 bases had no gene match. The CDR3 runs 14 residues. Germline CDR1 is LGHDT and CDR2 is YNNKEL (reference sequence). The CDR3: CASSQGTGVGEQYF. CDR3 in DNA: TGTGCCAGCAGCCAAGGGACAGGGGTGGGGGAGCAGTACTTC.

This clone turned up a few times. This sequence joins TRBV5-1 and TRBJ2-5, with 12 bases that match TRBD1. CDR3 length equals 15 residues. Germline V gene lookup returns CDR1 SGHRS and CDR2 YFSETQ. Trimming at V came to 1 base and at J to 7 bases, leaving 5 bases not matched to a gene. The CDR3 DNA reads TGCGCCAGCAGCTTGACCGGGACAGGGGGCGCGACCCAGTACTTC. The encoded protein is CASSLTGTGGATQYF.

J is TRBJ2-7 and V is TRBV6-4; D perhaps matches TRBD2 (6 bases). Germline CDR1 reads MRHNA; CDR2 reads SNTAGT. V lost 6 bases and J 3 bases, leaving 18 bases between the germline ends. The CDR3 contains 15 residues. Written as DNA, the CDR3 is TGTGCCAGCAGGAGGACTAAACCGGAAAACTACGAGCAGTACTTC. It specifies CASRRTKPENYEQYF.

The chain recombines TRBV6-6 with TRBJ2-1; 7 bases are shared with TRBD1. Germline assignment: CDR1 MNHNY and CDR2 SVGAGI (reference sequence). Trimming at V came to 6 bases and at J to 5 bases, leaving 10 bases not matched to a gene. The CDR3 extends over 15 amino acids. This CDR3 reads CASRGPGQTNNEQFF. CDR3 in DNA: TGTGCCAGCAGGGGACCGGGACAGACGAACAATGAGCAGTTCTTC.

This rearrangement joins TRBV27 to TRBJ1-2, with 9 bases lining up with TRBD1. Germline V lookup: CDR1 MNHEY, CDR2 SMNVEV (reference sequence). Unmatched junction bases numbered 10, after V lost 6 bases and J lost 5 bases. This CDR3 is 15 amino acids long. CDR3 region: CASRENRGRGYGYTF. The CDR3 region has the DNA TGTGCCAGCAGAGAGAACAGGGGGCGCGGGTATGGCTACACCTTC.

The J gene is TRBJ1-1, the V gene TRBV4-2, with D uncertain. From germline, CDR1 is LGHNA and CDR2 YNFKEQ. V was pared by 3 bases and J by 4 bases, with 6 bases between. CDR3 length equals 12 residues. The CDR3 sequence: CASSHPGTEAFF. Written as DNA, the CDR3 is TGTGCCAGCAGCCATCCCGGCACTGAAGCTTTCTTT.

The gene calls are TRBV21-1 and TRBJ1-1. TRBV21-1 is a known pseudogene. The CDR3 is 13 amino acids. In DNA, the CDR3 is TGTGCCAGCAGCATTTACTCGGACACTGAAGCTTTCTTT. Translating gives CASSIYSDTEAFF.

The CDR3 DNA is TGTGCCAGCAGCCCAGACTCAAGGAACACCGGGGAGCTGTTTTTT. This encodes CASSPDSRNTGELFF. The chain is built from TRBV6-2 or TRBV6-3 and TRBJ2-2; D is unresolved. V was clipped by 6 bases and J by 1 base, with 12 bases between them. In germline, CDR1 is MNHEY, CDR2 SVGEGT. There are 15 residues in the CDR3.

This chain links TRBV2 with TRBJ2-2, with a possible D match to TRBD2 (5 bases). Germline V gene lookup returns CDR1 SNHLY and CDR2 FYNNEI. The CDR3 consists of 15 residues. Trimming took off 4 bases at V and 2 bases at J, with 11 bases between the two ends. CDR3 sequence reads: CASSVTGFNTGELFF. The CDR3 nucleotides read TGTGCCAGCAGTGTTACGGGGTTTAACACCGGGGAGCTGTTTTTT.

The V gene is TRBV10-3, the J gene TRBJ2-6, with D hard to call. The CDR3 has 19 residues. Germline CDR1 is ENHRY and CDR2 is SYGVKD. V was cut by 0 bases and J by 0 bases, with 15 bases left in between. The CDR3 bases are TGTGCCATCAGTGAGTCGAGGTCTCCAACGCGCTCTGGGGCCAACGTCCTGACTTTC. Protein: CAISESRSPTRSGANVLTF.